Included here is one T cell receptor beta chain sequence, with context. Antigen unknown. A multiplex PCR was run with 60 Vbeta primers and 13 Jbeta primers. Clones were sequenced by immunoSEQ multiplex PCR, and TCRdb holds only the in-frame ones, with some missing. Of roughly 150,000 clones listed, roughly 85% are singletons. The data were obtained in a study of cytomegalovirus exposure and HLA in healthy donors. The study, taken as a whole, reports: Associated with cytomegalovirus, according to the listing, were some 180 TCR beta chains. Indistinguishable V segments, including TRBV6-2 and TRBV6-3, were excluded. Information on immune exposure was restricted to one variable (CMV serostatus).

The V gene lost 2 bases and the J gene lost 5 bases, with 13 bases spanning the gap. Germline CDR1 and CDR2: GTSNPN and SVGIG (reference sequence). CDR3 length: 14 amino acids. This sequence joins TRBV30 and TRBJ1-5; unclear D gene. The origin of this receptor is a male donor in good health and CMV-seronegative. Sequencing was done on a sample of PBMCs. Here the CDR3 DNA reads TGTGCCTGGAGTCATTTCGGTCTTGATCAGCCCCAGCATTTT. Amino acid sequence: CAWSHFGLDQPQHF.